This TCR beta chain was recovered during a study of T cell responses to AZD1222 COVID-19 vaccine. V shed 5 bases and J 0 bases; nucleotides not matched to a gene: 10. Germline loops: CDR1 SGHVS, CDR2 FNYEAQ. The CDR3 totals 17 residues. Profiled with immunoSEQ multiplex PCR; TCRdb holds only in-frame clones, not every one. The sample carries about 120,000 clones, 92% recorded once. V and J are TRBV7-6 and TRBJ1-2, with TRBD1 identical over 9 bases. The TCR was taken from an adult in good health. The source was peripheral blood, collected on day 0 of AZD1222 vaccination. CDR3 nucleotides: TGTGCCAGCAGCCCCAAACCCGGGACAGGGACTAACTATGGCTACACCTTC. Translating it yields CASSPKPGTGTNYGYTF.